These 8 T cell receptor beta chains share one sample of origin, sequenced in a study of T-cell memory formation after mild COVID-19. TCRdb ran MiXCR on the 5' RACE reads and lists one entry per CDR3 protein. The sample has 200,000 to 300,000 distinct CDR3 sequences, 16% seen once; the top ten hold 20% to 25%. Sequenced sample: PBMCs or a T cell subset sorted from them (not recorded which). The receptor set was obtained from a man aged 18 to 35 who had mild COVID-19 (a few samples of this study predate the infection). Cell type and time point are not known.

This clonotype was detected only once. V gene TRBV4-2 combines with J gene TRBJ1-2; 9 bases agree with TRBD1. The CDR3 is 15 residues long. The V gene's germline CDR1 is LGHNA and CDR2 YNFKEQ. Losses at the gene ends were 0 bases for V and 8 bases for J; bases not matched to a gene: 7. In DNA form, the CDR3 reads TGTGCCAGCAGCCAAGATCCGGGACAGGGTCGAGGCTACACCTTC. Translating it yields CASSQDPGQGRGYTF.

In this sample, this clonotype turned up a few times. V gene TRBV7-2 combines with J gene TRBJ1-5; D is possibly TRBD1 (5 bases). Germline CDR1 reads SGHTA; CDR2 reads FQGNSA. V lost 1 base and J 6 bases, leaving 13 bases between the germline ends. This CDR3 is 15 amino acids long. CDR3 sequence (DNA): TGTGCCAGCAGCTTAGGTCAGGGTCCCCGTCAGCCCCAGCATTTT. This gives the protein CASSLGQGPRQPQHF.

The chain joins TRBV6-2 or TRBV6-3 to TRBJ2-3; 11 bases match TRBD1. Germline V gene data show CDR1 as MNHEY and CDR2 as SVGEGT. The V and J ends lost 6 bases and 6 bases, in that order; junction bases with no gene match: 8. The CDR3 is 15 amino acids. CDR3 bases: TGTGCCAGCAGGAAGGACAGGGGGCGGGAGGATACGCAGTATTTT. Its translation: CASRKDRGREDTQYF.

This chain joins TRBV7-9 and TRBJ2-5; 7 nucleotides align to TRBD1. The CDR3 consists of 14 residues. V shed 5 bases, J shed 6 bases, and the junction held 9 bases outside the gene matches. The V gene's germline CDR1 is SEHNR and CDR2 FQNEAQ (reference sequence). For the CDR3, the DNA is TGTGCCAGCAGCCCTCCGACAGGGATAAAGACCCAGTACTTC. It is translated as CASSPPTGIKTQYF.

V gene TRBV3-1 combines with J gene TRBJ2-3; TRBD2 matches at 8 bases. The CDR3 is 16 residues long. V trimming: 2 bases; J trimming: 2 bases; junction bases outside the gene matches: 6. Per germline, CDR1 LGHDT and CDR2 YNNKEL (reference sequence). Here the CDR3 reads CASSQLAGGYTDTQYF. The CDR3 DNA sequence: TGTGCCAGCAGCCAACTAGCGGGTGGATACACAGATACGCAGTATTTT.

This chain links TRBV7-9 with TRBJ2-7; D is perhaps TRBD1 (6 bases). V was shortened by 4 bases and J by 5 bases, with 12 bases between the two germline ends. CDR3 length: 13 residues. CDR1 and CDR2 (germline): SEHNR, FQNEAQ (reference sequence). CDR3 bases: TGTGCCAGCAGCTCCCTCAGGGACAACGAGCAGTACGTC. Translated: CASSSLRDNEQYV.

The sample holds many counts of this clonotype. This chain links TRBV18 with TRBJ1-1, with TRBD1 identical over 9 bases. The ends lost 4 bases at V and 1 base at J; junction bases unmatched: 10. The CDR3 extends over 17 amino acids. The germline CDR1 and CDR2 sequences are KGHSH and LQKENI. The CDR3 protein is CASSQAGTGFRNTEAFF. CDR3 coding DNA: TGTGCCAGCTCACAGGCCGGGACAGGGTTTCGGAACACTGAAGCTTTCTTT.

This clonotype was counted ten times or more. The chain combines TRBV9 with TRBJ2-2; D remains ambiguous. Trimming left V 4 bases short and J 0 bases short, with 4 bases between. The germline V gene has CDR1 SGDLS and CDR2 YYNGEE. This CDR3 is 13 amino acids long. The CDR3, as DNA: TGTGCCAGCAGCACCACGAACACCGGGGAGCTGTTTTTT. Translated: CASSTTNTGELFF.